This TCR beta chain was sequenced for a study of CD8 T cells in ankylosing spondylitis. Trimming left V 7 bases short and J 1 base short, with 20 bases between. Germline V CDR1 and CDR2: MNHEY, SMNVEV (reference sequence). The CDR3 contains 17 residues. From the 5' RACE reads, TCRdb called clonotypes with MiXCR, one entry per CDR3 protein. The data contain some 38,000 distinct CDR3 sequences, 9% to 12% of them singletons. This clonotype was found many times. The target antigen is unknown. Study results and caveats: Disease-linked clones were found to be CD8+ and relatively rare in peripheral blood. Blood of patients with ankylosing spondylitis appeared to be characterized by a TCR beta motif of eight highly homologous variants. Earlier literature documents some of the motif variants in reactive arthritis synovial fluid and blood.

The chain is built from TRBV27 and TRBJ2-4, with unresolved D. This clonotype was obtained from a male donor with ankylosing spondylitis or in good health (not recorded which). What was sequenced was blood, either unsorted or a sorted T cell fraction (not recorded which). For the CDR3, the DNA is TGTGCCAGCACCTCCACGTGGGCAAGGAGTGCCAAAAACATTCAGTACTTC. Its translation is CASTSTWARSAKNIQYF.